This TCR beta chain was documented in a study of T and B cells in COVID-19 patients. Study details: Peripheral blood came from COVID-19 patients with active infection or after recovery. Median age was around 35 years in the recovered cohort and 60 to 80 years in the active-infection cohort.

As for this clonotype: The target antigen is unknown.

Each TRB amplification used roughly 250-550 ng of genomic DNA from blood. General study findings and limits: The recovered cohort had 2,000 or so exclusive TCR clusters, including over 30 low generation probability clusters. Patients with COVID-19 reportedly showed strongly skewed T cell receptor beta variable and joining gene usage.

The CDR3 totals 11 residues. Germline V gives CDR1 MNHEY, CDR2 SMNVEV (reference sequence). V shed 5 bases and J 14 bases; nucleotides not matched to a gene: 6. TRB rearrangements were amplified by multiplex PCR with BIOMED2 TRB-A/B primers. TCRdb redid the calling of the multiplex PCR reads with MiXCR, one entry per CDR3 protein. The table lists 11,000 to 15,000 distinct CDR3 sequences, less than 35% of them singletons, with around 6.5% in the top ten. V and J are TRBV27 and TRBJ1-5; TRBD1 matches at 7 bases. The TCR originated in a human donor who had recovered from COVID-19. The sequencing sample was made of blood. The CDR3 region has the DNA TGTGCCAGCAGTCACCAGGGGGTTAAGCATTTT. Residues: CASSHQGVKHF.